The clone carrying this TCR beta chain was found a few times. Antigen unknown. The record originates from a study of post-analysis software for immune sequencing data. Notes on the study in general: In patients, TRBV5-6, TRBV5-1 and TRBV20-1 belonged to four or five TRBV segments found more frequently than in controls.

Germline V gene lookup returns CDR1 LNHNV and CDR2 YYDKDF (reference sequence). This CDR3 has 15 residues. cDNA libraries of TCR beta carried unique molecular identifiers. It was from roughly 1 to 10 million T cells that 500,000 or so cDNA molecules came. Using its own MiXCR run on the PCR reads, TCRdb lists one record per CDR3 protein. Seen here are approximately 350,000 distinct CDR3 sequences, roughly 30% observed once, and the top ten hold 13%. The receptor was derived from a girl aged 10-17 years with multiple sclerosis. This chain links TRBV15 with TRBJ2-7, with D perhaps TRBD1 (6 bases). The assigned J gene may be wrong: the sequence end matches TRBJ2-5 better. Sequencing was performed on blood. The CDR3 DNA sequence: TGTGCCACCAGCAGAGATAACGGAAGGGGGGAGACCCAGTACTTC. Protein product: CATSRDNGRGETQYF.